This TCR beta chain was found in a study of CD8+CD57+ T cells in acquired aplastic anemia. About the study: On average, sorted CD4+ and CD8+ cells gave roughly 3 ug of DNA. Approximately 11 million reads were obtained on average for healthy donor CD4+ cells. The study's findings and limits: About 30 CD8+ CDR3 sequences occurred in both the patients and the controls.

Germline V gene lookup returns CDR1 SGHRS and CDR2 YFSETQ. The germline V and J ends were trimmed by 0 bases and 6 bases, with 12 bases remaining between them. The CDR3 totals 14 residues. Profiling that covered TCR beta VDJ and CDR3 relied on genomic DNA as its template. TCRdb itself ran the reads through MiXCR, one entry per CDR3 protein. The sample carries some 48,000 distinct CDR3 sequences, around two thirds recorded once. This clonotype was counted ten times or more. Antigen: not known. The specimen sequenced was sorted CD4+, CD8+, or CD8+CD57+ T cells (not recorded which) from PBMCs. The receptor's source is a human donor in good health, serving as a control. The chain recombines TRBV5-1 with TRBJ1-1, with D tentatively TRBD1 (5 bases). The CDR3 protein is CASSLAVREAEAFF. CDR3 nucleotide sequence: TGCGCCAGCAGCTTGGCTGTCAGGGAGGCTGAAGCTTTCTTT.